This TCR beta chain comes out of a study of T cell repertoires in cytomegalovirus infection. As for the study in general: Selection of CMV epitopes for the study included recently identified HLA-C-restricted and well-studied HLA-B-restricted ones. Both a matching HLA type and CMV infection were indicated by public TCR beta signatures.

General study findings and limits: Dominant in the ex vivo response were TCR beta clonotypes restricted by HLA-C and specific for CMV. The study identified carriers of CMV plus the relevant HLA from cumulative public TCR beta family frequency.

As to this clonotype: What it binds is not known.

TCRdb re-called the reads through MiXCR, storing one row per CDR3 protein. The sample has 360,000 or so distinct CDR3 sequences, approximately 30% seen once. Per the germline V gene, CDR1 is LNHNV and CDR2 is YYDKDF (reference sequence). CDR3 length equals 13 residues. Trimming shortened V by 0 bases and J by 0 bases, and 2 bases separated the two germline ends. This TCR derives from a human donor in good health (CMV status not recorded). Some clones in this sample may be carry-over from other donors' samples. The chain links TRBV15 to TRBJ2-5; D is ambiguous. The material was cultured PBMCs, obtained from culture after CMV antigen stimulation. CDR3 region: CATSRDYQETQYF. The CDR3 DNA reads as TGTGCCACCAGCAGAGATTACCAAGAGACCCAGTACTTC.